Sequencing of this T cell receptor (beta chain) was carried out in a study of cytomegalovirus exposure and HLA in healthy donors. Amplification used 60 Vbeta primers and 13 Jbeta primers. TCRdb's copy holds only in-frame clones and misses some; the assay was immunoSEQ multiplex PCR. This sample has more than 140,000 clones, with roughly four fifths found just once. Trimming stripped 2 bases from V and 1 base from J, with 11 bases between. The CDR3 totals 15 residues. Germline-derived CDR1 and CDR2 are MNHEY and SMNVEV (reference sequence). The origin of this receptor is a man between 18 and 35 years old in good health and CMV-seropositive. The sample consisted of PBMCs. The V call is TRBV27, the J call TRBJ1-2; D perhaps matches TRBD1 (5 bases). The CDR3 DNA reads as TGTGCCAGCAGTTTAGTGAGCCAGGGTAACTATGGCTACACCTTC. The encoded protein is CASSLVSQGNYGYTF.